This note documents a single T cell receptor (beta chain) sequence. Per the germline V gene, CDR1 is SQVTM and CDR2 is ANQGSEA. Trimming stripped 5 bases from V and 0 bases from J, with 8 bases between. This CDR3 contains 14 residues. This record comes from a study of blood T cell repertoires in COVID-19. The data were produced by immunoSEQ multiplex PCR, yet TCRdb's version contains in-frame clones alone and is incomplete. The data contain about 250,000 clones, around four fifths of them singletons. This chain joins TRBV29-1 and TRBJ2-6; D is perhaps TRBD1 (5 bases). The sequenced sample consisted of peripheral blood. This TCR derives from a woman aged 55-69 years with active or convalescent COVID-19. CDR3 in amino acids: CSVTDSSGANVLTF. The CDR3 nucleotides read TGCAGCGTTACCGACAGCTCTGGGGCCAACGTCCTGACTTTC.